These T cell receptor beta chains were read from a single sample in a study of cytomegalovirus exposure and HLA in healthy donors. Some clones are missing from TCRdb's copy, which holds only in-frame ones; the method was immunoSEQ multiplex PCR. Its table lists more than 50,000 clones. The sequencing sample was made of PBMCs. These receptors were obtained from a man aged 45-65 years in good health and CMV-seropositive. The CDR3 runs from the conserved cysteine through the conserved F or W. D genes are given only for firm matches.

J gene | V gene | D gene | CDR3 DNA | CDR3 protein
TRBJ2-5 | TRBV6-5 | NA | TGTGCCAGCAGCCGGCGTGGGGAGGAGACCCAGTACTTC | CASSRRGEETQYF
TRBJ2-5 | TRBV5-1 | TRBD2 | TGCGCCAGCAGCTTGGGTTCCTCCGGGGAGGGGACCCAGTACTTC | CASSLGSSGEGTQYF
TRBJ2-5 | TRBV2 | TRBD2 | TGTGCCAGCAGTTCGGGGGGGTCCCTTGGAGAGACCCAGTACTTC | CASSSGGSLGETQYF
TRBJ2-2 | TRBV6-1 | NA | TGTGCCGGGAGGGGGGGGGTCCTCACCGGGGAGCTGTTTTTT | CAGRGGVLTGELFF
TRBJ2-1 | TRBV29-1 | NA | TGCAGCGTTGAAGGAGCGACGGGGTCCTACAATGAGCAGTTCTTC | CSVEGATGSYNEQFF
TRBJ2-2 | TRBV7-9 | NA | TGTGCCAGCAGCTTCCCTGCGGCCGGGGAGCTGTTTTTT | CASSFPAAGELFF
TRBJ1-1 | TRBV29-1 | TRBD1 | TGCAGCGTTGAGGACGAAAGGGGGCGGCCTGAAGCTTTCTTT | CSVEDERGRPEAFF
TRBJ2-1 | TRBV20-1 | NA | TGCAGTGCTAGTTCGGACAATGAGCAGTTCTTC | CSASSDNEQFF
TRBJ2-6 | TRBV7-9 | TRBD1 | TGTGCCAGCAGCTATCAGGGGGCGGGGGGGGCCAACGTCCTGACTTTC | CASSYQGAGGANVLTF
TRBJ2-2 | TRBV29-1 | NA | TGCAGCGCCGTAACCACTAGAGGAGCCGGGGAGCTGTTTTTT | CSAVTTRGAGELFF